A single sample is the source of the 14 T cell receptor beta chains below, sequenced in a study of blood T cell repertoires in COVID-19. Sequencing was performed with immunoSEQ multiplex PCR; in TCRdb, only in-frame clones are kept and a portion is missing. The sample lists roughly 370,000 clones, 80% to 90% seen once, with 10% in the top ten. The sequencing sample was made of PBMCs or T cells enriched from blood (not recorded which). These receptors were collected from a woman aged 45-65 years who had recovered from COVID-19.

In its sample, this clone was seen a few times. The gene calls are TRBV5-1 and TRBJ1-5; no clear D gene. This CDR3 has 13 amino acids. V lost 2 bases, J lost 3 bases, and 6 bases lay in between. Per the germline V gene, CDR1 is SGHRS and CDR2 is YFSETQ. The CDR3 DNA follows: TGCGCCAGCAGCTTACAGTCCAATCAGCCCCAGCATTTT. Translation: CASSLQSNQPQHF.

V usage is TRBV2 and J usage is TRBJ1-2; D call uncertain. The germline CDR1 and CDR2 sequences are SNHLY and FYNNEI. V shed 8 bases and J shed 8 bases, with 12 bases lying between them. CDR3 length equals 11 residues. The chain's CDR3 is CASLVSGGYTF. In nucleotides, the CDR3 is TGTGCCAGCCTCGTAAGCGGGGGCTACACCTTC.

This chain uses TRBV5-1 with TRBJ2-7; possible D gene TRBD1, 6 bases. The germline V gene encodes CDR1 SGHRS and CDR2 YFSETQ. The CDR3 has 13 residues. Trimming removed 0 bases at V and 4 bases at J, with 8 bases between. CDR3 sequence (DNA): TGCGCCAGCAGCTTGGAAACAGGGTACGAGCAGTACTTC. This codes for CASSLETGYEQYF.

The chain couples TRBV28 to TRBJ2-5; possibly TRBD2 for D (6 bases). This CDR3 has 15 amino acids. V shed 8 bases and J shed 6 bases, with 22 bases lying between them. Germline V gene sequence: CDR1 MDHEN, CDR2 SYDVKM. The CDR3 sequence: CASLAPGLGSKTQYF. CDR3 sequence (DNA): TGTGCCAGCCTTGCTCCGGGACTCGGGTCGAAGACCCAGTACTTC. Together with reference TRBV28 and TRBJ2-5, the CDR3 gives the full variable domain: DVKVTQSSRYLVKRTGEKVFLECVQDMDHENMFWYRQDPGLGLRLIYFSYDVKMKEKGDIPEGYSVSREKKERFSLILESASTNQTSMYLCASLAPGLGSKTQYFGPGTRLLVL.

V is TRBV11-2 and J is TRBJ1-3; TRBD1 is a possible D gene (5 bases). Trimming left V 5 bases short and J 3 bases short, with 20 bases between. The CDR3 extends over 17 amino acids. Germline CDR1 is SGHAT and CDR2 is FQNNGV. CDR3 residues: CASSPSGGEPDGNTIYF. The CDR3 bases are TGTGCCAGCAGCCCTTCCGGAGGGGAACCCGATGGAAACACCATATATTTT.

The chain links TRBV30 to TRBJ1-2; 7 bases map to TRBD1. V lost 0 bases and J lost 4; bases outside the gene matches: 5. Germline CDR1 and CDR2: GTSNPN and SVGIG (reference sequence). The CDR3 runs to 14 residues. Here the CDR3 DNA reads TGTGCCTGGAGTGTAGAGGGGGCTGGCTATGGCTACACCTTC. Protein product: CAWSVEGAGYGYTF.

The V gene is TRBV5-6, the J gene TRBJ2-7, with TRBD1 as a possible D gene (5 bases). The CDR3 spans 14 residues. The V end lost 1 base, the J end lost 2 bases, and 10 bases lay between the germline ends. Per the germline V gene, CDR1 is SGHDT and CDR2 is YYEEEE. CDR3 amino acids: CASSLFRQTYEQYF. CDR3 DNA sequence: TGTGCCAGCAGCTTGTTTCGACAGACCTACGAGCAGTACTTC.

The rearrangement joins TRBV24-1 to TRBJ2-2; 7 bases match TRBD1. The CDR3 totals 16 residues. Germline V lookup: CDR1 KGHDR, CDR2 SFDVKD. V was clipped by 4 bases and J by 5 bases; unmatched bases: 9. The CDR3 region is CATSDLGTAGTGELFF. Here the CDR3 DNA reads TGTGCCACCAGTGACCTCGGGACAGCTGGGACCGGGGAGCTGTTTTTT.

This sequence joins TRBV6-5 and TRBJ1-2, with 7 bases fitting TRBD1. There are 14 residues in the CDR3. V was clipped by 0 bases and J by 7 bases; unmatched bases: 5. Germline V gene data show CDR1 as MNHEY and CDR2 as SVGAGI. The CDR3 spells CASSYSQGNFGYTF. In nucleotides, the CDR3 is TGTGCCAGCAGTTACTCACAGGGGAATTTTGGCTACACCTTC.

The chain joins TRBV6-5 to TRBJ1-6; a weak D match, TRBD1 (6 bases). The CDR3 has 15 amino acids. The V and J ends lost 6 bases and 4 bases respectively, with 13 bases between them. Looked up from germline, CDR1 is MNHEY and CDR2 is SVGAGI. The DNA for the CDR3 is TGTGCCAGCAGCTTAGGACAGCTTTATAATTCACCCCTCCACTTT. Translated: CASSLGQLYNSPLHF.

This clone was seen once. J is TRBJ2-2 and V is TRBV6-5; TRBD2 agrees at 7 bases. Germline lookup yields CDR1 MNHEY and CDR2 SVGAGI. The CDR3 covers 14 residues. After removal of 6 bases from V and 5 bases from J, the junction contained 6 bases not matched to a gene. This chain's CDR3 is CASSRGVGTGELFF. CDR3 coding DNA: TGTGCCAGCAGCCGGGGGGTCGGTACCGGGGAGCTGTTTTTT.

In regard to this clone: One end of the junction does not line up with germline, which may come from a read error. The V call is TRBV6-4, the J call TRBJ2-5, with TRBD2 matching over 11 bases. The length of the CDR3 is 18 residues. The germline CDR1 and CDR2 sequences are MRHNA and SNTAGT. The chain's CDR3 is CASSDLGLAGGVEEAQYF. CDR3 bases: TGTGCCAGCAGTGATTTAGGTCTAGCGGGGGGCGTGGAAGAGGCCCAGTACTTC.

V and J are TRBV2 and TRBJ1-2, with TRBD1 matching over 7 bases. J lost 8 bases, V lost 2 bases, and 5 bases had no gene match. Germline V CDR1 and CDR2: SNHLY, FYNNEI. The CDR3 sequence is 13 residues long. CDR3 region: CASSETGVWGYTF. The CDR3 DNA reads as TGTGCCAGCAGTGAAACAGGGGTGTGGGGCTACACCTTC.

This sequence joins TRBV4-3 and TRBJ2-1; 9 bases agree with TRBD2. The CDR3 is made up of 16 amino acids. CDR1 is LGHNA, CDR2 YSLEER, per germline. Losses at the gene ends were 0 bases for V and 4 bases for J; bases not matched to a gene: 4. CDR3 bases: TGCGCCAGCAGCCAAGATAGGCGGGGGGGGTACAATGAGCAGTTCTTC. This sequence encodes CASSQDRRGGYNEQFF.